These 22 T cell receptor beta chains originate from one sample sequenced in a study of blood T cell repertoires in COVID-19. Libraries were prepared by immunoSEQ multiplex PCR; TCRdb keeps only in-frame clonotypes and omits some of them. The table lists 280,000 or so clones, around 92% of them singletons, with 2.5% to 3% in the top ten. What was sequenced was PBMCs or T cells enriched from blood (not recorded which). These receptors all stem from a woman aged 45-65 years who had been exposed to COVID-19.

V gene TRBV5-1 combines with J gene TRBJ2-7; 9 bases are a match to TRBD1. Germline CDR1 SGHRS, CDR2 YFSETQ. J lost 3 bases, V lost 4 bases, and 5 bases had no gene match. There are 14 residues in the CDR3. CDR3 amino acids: CASSQDRGDYEQYF. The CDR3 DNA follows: TGCGCCAGCAGCCAGGACAGGGGCGACTACGAGCAGTACTTC.

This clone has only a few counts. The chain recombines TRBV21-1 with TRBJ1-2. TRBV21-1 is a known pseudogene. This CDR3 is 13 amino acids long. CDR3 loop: CASSRGGWRGYTF. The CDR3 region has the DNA TGTGCCAGCAGCAGGGGAGGCTGGCGCGGCTACACCTTC.

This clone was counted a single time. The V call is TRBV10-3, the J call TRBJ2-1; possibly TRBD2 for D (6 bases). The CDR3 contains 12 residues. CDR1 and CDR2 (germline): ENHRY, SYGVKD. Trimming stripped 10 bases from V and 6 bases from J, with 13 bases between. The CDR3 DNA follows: TGTGCCACCGCACTGGGGGGCAATGAGCAGTTCTTC. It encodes CATALGGNEQFF.

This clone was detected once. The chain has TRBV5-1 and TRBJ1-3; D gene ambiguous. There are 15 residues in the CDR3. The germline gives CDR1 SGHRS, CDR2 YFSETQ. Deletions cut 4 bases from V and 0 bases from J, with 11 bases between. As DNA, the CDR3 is TGCGCCAGCAGCCATTTAGGAGACTCTGGAAACACCATATATTTT. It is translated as CASSHLGDSGNTIYF.

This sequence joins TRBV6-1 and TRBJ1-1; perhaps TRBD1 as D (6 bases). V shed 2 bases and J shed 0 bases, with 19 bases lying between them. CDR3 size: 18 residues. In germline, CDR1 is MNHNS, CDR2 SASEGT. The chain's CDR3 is CASSETLNRATLNTEAFF. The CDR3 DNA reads TGTGCCAGCAGTGAAACTTTGAACAGGGCCACCTTGAACACTGAAGCTTTCTTT.

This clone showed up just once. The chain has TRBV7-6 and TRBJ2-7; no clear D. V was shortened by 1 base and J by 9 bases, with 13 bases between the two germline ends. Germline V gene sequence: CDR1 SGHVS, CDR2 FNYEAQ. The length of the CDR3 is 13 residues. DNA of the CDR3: TGTGCCAGCAGCTTAGATCCGGGTACGGGGCAGTACTTC. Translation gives CASSLDPGTGQYF.

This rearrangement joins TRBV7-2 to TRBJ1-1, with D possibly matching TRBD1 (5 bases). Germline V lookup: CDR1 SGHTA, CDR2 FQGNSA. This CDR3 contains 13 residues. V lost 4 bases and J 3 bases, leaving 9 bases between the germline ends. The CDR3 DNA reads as TGTGCCAGCAGCTCGGGAGGGGACACTGAAGCTTTCTTT. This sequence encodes CASSSGGDTEAFF. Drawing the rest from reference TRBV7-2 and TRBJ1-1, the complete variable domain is GAGVSQSPSNKVTEKGKDVELRCDPISGHTALYWYRQSLGQGLEFLIYFQGNSAPDKSGLPSDRFSAERTGGSVSTLTIQRTQQEDSAVYLCASSSGGDTEAFFGQGTRLTVV.

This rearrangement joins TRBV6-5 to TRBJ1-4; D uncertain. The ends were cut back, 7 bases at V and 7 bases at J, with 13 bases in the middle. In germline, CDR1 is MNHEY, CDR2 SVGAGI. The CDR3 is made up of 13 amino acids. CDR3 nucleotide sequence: TGTGCCAGCACGGTTGTTACCGGTGAAAAACTGTTTTTT. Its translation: CASTVVTGEKLFF.

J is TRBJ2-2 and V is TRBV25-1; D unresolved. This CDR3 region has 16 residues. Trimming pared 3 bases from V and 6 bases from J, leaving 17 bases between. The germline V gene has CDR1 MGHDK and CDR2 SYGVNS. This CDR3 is CASSDLTESRSGELFF. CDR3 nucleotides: TGTGCCAGCAGTGATCTCACTGAATCCCGGTCCGGGGAGCTGTTTTTT.

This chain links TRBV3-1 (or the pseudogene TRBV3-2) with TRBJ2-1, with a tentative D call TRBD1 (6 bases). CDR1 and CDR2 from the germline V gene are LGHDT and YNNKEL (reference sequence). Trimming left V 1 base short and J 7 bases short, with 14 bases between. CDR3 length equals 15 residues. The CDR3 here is CASSQVGAMVNEQFF. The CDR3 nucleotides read TGTGCCAGCAGCCAAGTGGGGGCCATGGTTAATGAGCAGTTCTTC.

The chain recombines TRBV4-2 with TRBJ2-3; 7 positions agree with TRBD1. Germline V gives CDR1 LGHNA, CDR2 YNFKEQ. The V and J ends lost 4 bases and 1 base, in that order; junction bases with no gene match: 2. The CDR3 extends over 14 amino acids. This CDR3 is CASSPGQGTDTQYF. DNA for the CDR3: TGTGCCAGCAGCCCTGGACAGGGCACAGATACGCAGTATTTT.

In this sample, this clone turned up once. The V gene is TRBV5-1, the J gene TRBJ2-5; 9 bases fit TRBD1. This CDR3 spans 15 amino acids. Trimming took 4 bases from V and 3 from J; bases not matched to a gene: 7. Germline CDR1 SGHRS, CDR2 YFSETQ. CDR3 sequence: CASSPGQGREETQYF. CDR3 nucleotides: TGCGCCAGCAGCCCCGGACAGGGGAGGGAAGAGACCCAGTACTTC.

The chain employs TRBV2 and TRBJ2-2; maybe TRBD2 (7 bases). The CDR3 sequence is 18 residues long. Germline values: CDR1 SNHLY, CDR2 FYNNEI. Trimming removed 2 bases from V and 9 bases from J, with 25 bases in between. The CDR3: CASSEHGGGASGARELFF. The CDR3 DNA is TGTGCCAGCAGTGAACATGGGGGGGGCGCGAGTGGTGCCCGGGAGCTGTTTTTT. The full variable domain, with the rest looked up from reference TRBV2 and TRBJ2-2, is EPEVTQTPSHQVTQMGQEVILRCVPISNHLYFYWYRQILGQKVEFLVSFYNNEISEKSEIFDDQFSVERPDGSNFTLKIRSTKLEDSAMYFCASSEHGGGASGARELFFGEGSRLTVL.

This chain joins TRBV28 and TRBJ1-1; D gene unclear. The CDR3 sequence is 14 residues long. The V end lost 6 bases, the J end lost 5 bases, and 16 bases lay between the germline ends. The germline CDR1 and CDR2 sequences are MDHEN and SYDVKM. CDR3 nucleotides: TGTGCCAGCAGACGGAGGACGGTCGGGACTGAAGCTTTCTTT. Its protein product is CASRRRTVGTEAFF.

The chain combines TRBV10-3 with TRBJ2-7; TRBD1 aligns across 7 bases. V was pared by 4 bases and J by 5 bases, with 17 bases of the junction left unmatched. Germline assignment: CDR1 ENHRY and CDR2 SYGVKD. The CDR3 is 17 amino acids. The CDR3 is CAISVKKEGGATDEQYF. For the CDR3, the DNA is TGTGCCATCAGTGTGAAAAAAGAAGGGGGCGCGACTGACGAGCAGTACTTC.

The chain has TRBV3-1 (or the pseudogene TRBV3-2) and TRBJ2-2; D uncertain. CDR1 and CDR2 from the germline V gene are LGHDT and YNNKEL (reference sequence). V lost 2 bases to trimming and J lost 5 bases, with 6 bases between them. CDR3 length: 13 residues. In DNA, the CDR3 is TGTGCCAGCAGCCAATCCCTAACCGGGGAGCTGTTTTTT. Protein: CASSQSLTGELFF.

The CDR3 region is CASSPPGTPGTPNYGYTF. In DNA, the CDR3 is TGTGCCAGCTCACCACCGGGGACTCCCGGTACGCCTAACTATGGCTACACCTTC. This rearrangement joins TRBV18 to TRBJ1-2, with D perhaps TRBD1 (5 bases). The CDR3 spans 18 residues. Trimming removed 0 bases at V and 0 bases at J, with 17 bases between. The germline V gene encodes CDR1 KGHSH and CDR2 LQKENI. The whole variable domain, remainder taken from reference TRBV18 and TRBJ1-2, is NAGVMQNPRHLVRRRGQEARLRCSPMKGHSHVYWYRQLPEEGLKFMVYLQKENIIDESGMPKERFSAEFPKEGPSILRIQQVVRGDSAAYFCASSPPGTPGTPNYGYTFGSGTRLTVV.

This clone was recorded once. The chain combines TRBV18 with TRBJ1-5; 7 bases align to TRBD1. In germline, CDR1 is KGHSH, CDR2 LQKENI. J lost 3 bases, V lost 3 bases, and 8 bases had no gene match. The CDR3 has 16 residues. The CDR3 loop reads CASSPSTGPNNQPQHF. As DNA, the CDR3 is TGTGCCAGCTCACCCTCGACAGGGCCTAACAATCAGCCCCAGCATTTT.

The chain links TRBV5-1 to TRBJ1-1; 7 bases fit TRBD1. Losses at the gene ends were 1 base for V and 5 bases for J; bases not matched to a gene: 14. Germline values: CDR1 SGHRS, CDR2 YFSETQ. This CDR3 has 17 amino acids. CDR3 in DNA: TGCGCCAGCAGCTTGTTTTCTTTCCAGGGGGTAGGGACTGAAGCTTTCTTT. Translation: CASSLFSFQGVGTEAFF.

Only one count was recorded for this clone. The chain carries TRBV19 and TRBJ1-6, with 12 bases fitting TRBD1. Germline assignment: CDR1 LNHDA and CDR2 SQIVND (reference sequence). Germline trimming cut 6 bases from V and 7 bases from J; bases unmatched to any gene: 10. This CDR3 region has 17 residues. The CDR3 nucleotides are TGTGCCAGTAGCCCGGGACAGGGGGCAAGTGGAAATTCACCCCTCCACTTT. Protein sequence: CASSPGQGASGNSPLHF.

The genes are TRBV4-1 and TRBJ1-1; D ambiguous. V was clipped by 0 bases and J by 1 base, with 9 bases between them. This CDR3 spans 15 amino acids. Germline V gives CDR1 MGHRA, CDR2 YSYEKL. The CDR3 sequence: CASSQDLARNTEAFF. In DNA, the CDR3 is TGCGCCAGCAGCCAAGATCTTGCCAGGAACACTGAAGCTTTCTTT.

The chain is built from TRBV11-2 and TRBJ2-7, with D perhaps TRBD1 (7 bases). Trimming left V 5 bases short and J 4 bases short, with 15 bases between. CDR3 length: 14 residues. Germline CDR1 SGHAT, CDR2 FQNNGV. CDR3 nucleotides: TGTGCCAGCAGCGCCTTGACAGGGAGGTACGAGCAGTACTTC. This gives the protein CASSALTGRYEQYF.